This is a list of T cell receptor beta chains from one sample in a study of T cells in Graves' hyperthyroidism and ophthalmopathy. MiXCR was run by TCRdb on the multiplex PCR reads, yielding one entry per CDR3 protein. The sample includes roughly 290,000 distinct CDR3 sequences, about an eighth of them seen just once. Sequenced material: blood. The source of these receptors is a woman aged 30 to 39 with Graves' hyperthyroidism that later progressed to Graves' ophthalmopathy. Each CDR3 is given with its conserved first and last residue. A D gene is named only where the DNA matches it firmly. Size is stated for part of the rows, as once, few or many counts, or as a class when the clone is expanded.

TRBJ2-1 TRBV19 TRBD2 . TGTGCCAGTAGTATTTTAGCGGGGCTAGCGGGAGAACCCTACAATGAGCAGTTCTTC CASSILAGLAGEPYNEQFF
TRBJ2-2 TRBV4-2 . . TGTGCCAGCAGCCAAGATCTTGCTAGCCCCGGGGAGCTGTTTTTT CASSQDLASPGELFF
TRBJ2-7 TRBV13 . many TGTGCCAGCAGCCACCGCTCCGGGAAGATCTACGAGCAGTACTTC CASSHRSGKIYEQYF
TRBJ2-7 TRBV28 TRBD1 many TGTGCCAGCAGTTTTGAGCCGGGACAGGGAACGAGAGAGCAGTACTTC CASSFEPGQGTREQYF
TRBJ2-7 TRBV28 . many TGTGCCAGCAGTGACCCGGGGCCCCCCTACGAGCAGTACTTC CASSDPGPPYEQYF
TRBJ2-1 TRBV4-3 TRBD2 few TGCGCCAGCAGCCAATTTGGCGGGAGGGGGAATGAGCAGTTCTTC CASSQFGGRGNEQFF
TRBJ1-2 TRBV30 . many TGTGCCTGGAGTTCGACAGGAAACTATGGCTACACCTTC CAWSSTGNYGYTF
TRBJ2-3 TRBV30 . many TGTGCCTGGAGCGAAGGGGGGAAAACAGATACGCAGTATTTT CAWSEGGKTDTQYF
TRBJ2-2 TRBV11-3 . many TGTGCCAGCAGCTTAATACTCGGGGGGGAGCTGTTTTTT CASSLILGGELFF
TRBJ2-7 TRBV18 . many TGTGCCAGTTCCGCTCCCGGCTCGTCTCGTGAGCAGTACTTC CASSAPGSSREQYF
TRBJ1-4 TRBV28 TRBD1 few TGTGCCAGCAGTTTTGAGGACAGGGGGCTGGAAAAACTGTTTTTT CASSFEDRGLEKLFF
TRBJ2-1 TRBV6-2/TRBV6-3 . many TGTGCCAGCAGCTATGTTGGTGAGCAGTTCTTC CASSYVGEQFF
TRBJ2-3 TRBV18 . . TGTGCCAGCTCACCAGCCAGAGATACGCAGTATTTT CASSPARDTQYF
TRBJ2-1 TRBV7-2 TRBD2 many TGTGCCAGCAGCACGAGCGGGAGTAGTTACAATGAGCAGTTCTTC CASSTSGSSYNEQFF
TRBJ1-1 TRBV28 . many TGTGCCAGCAGTAAGACCCCCACTGAAGCTTTCTTT CASSKTPTEAFF
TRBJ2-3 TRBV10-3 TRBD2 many TGTGCCATCAGTGAACCTAGCGGGAGAGCCACAGATACGCAGTATTTT CAISEPSGRATDTQYF
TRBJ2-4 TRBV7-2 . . TGTGCCAGCAGCCCCCGGGAGAAAAACATTCAGTACTTC CASSPREKNIQYF
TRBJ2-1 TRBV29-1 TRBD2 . TGCAGCGTTGAGGCGGGGGGGACTATCCTGAGCTCCTACAATGAGCAGTTCTTC CSVEAGGTILSSYNEQFF
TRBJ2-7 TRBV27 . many TGTGCCAGCAGCGTGGTAGGGGGGCGGAGAGACTACGAGCAGTACTTC CASSVVGGRRDYEQYF
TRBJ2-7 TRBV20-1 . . TGCATTGCTTACCAGGACTACGAGCAGTACTTC CIAYQDYEQYF
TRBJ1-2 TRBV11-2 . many TGTGCCAGCAGCCCGGGAGGCCATGGCTACACCTTC CASSPGGHGYTF
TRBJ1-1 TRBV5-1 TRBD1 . TGCGCCAGCAGCTCCCCAGGGGGAGACACTGAAGCTCTCTTT CASSSPGGDTEALF
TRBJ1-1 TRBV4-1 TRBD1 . TGCGCCAGCAGCCAAGAAGGGGACAGGGAAGCTTTCTTT CASSQEGDREAFF
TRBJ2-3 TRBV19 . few TGTGCCAGTACCGACAGAGGAGGCCGTAGCACAGATACGCAGTATTTT CASTDRGGRSTDTQYF
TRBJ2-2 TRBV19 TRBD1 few TGTGCCAGTCTTGGGACAGTCGTAGCCGGGGAGCTGTTTTTT CASLGTVVAGELFF
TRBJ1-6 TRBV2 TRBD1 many TGTGCCAGCAGTCAGGGGGTCCGGAATTCACCCCTCCACTTT CASSQGVRNSPLHF
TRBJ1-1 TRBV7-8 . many TGTGCCAGCAGACAAGGGACCGACGGGAGCACTGAAGCTTTCTTT CASRQGTDGSTEAFF
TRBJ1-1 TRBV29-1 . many TGCAGCGTTATTCTGCTAAACACTGAAGCTTTCTTT CSVILLNTEAFF
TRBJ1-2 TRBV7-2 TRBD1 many TGTGCCAGCAGCTCGACCGGGACAGGGAACTATGGCTACACCTTC CASSSTGTGNYGYTF
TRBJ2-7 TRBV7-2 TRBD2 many TGTGCCAGCAGCTTCCGACTAGCGGGAGCGGGGGAGCAGTACTTC CASSFRLAGAGEQYF
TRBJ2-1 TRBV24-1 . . TGTGCCACCAGTGACAATCTCTGGGGTGAGCAGTTCTTC CATSDNLWGEQFF